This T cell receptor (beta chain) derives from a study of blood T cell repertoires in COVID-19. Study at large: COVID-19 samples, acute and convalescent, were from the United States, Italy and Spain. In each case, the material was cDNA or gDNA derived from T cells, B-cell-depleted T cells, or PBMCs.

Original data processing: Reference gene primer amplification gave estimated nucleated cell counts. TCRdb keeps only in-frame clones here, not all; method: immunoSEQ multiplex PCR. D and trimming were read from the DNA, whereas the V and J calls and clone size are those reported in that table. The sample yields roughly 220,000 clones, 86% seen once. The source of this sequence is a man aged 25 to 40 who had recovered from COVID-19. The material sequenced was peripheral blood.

Here the CDR3 DNA reads TGTGCCAGCAGCTTAGAGGCAGGGGGCGTGATCAGTTACGAGCAGTACTTC. It yields the protein CASSLEAGGVISYEQYF. The chain has TRBV7-9 and TRBJ2-7; 8 bases are shared with TRBD1. This CDR3 comprises 17 residues. V trimming: 1 base; J trimming: 4 bases; junction bases outside the gene matches: 12. The germline gives CDR1 SEHNR, CDR2 FQNEAQ (reference sequence).